This T cell receptor (beta chain) is drawn from a study of Graves' ophthalmopathy and Graves' hyperthyroidism. The wider study: Peripheral blood (taken before any treatment) was collected at initial diagnosis.

The study's findings and limits: A 13-signature model separated ophthalmopathy from stable hyperthyroidism, about 90% sensitivity, 80% to 83% specificity. In blood appeared most of the expanded thyroid clonotypes whose frequency exceeded 0.001.

Amplification of TCR beta CDR3 regions used RNA transcripts. RT-PCR in the first round used HTBI primers; a second-round multiplex PCR followed. From the multiplex PCR reads, TCRdb called clonotypes with MiXCR, one entry per CDR3 protein. The table records approximately 160,000 distinct CDR3 sequences, roughly 37% of them present only once. This clonotype was observed at least ten times. Antigen unknown. Enrollment excluded any patients with other autoimmune diseases, uncontrolled infections, pregnancy or lactation. The sample comprised peripheral blood. This sequence originates from a woman in her thirties or forties with Graves' ophthalmopathy.

CDR3 protein: CASSAPPAANYGYTF. The CDR3, as DNA: TGTGCCAGTAGCGCCCCCCCGGCCGCTAACTATGGCTACACCTTC. This chain uses TRBV19 with TRBJ1-2; no reliable D call. Deletions cut 6 bases from V and 0 bases from J, with 14 bases between. The germline CDR1 and CDR2 sequences are LNHDA and SQIVND (reference sequence). This CDR3 is built from 15 residues.